This T cell receptor (beta chain) derives from a study of shared clonotypes between healthy human individuals (TCRdb year 2020). As for the study more broadly: The cohort included a few men and a couple of women between 18 and 49 years of age. For each donor, three plates each were used for CD4 naive and CD4 memory, two plates were used for CD8 naive, and one plate was used for CD8 memory. To estimate repertoire size and how much clonotypes are shared between individuals, the study performed deep sequencing of blood TCR repertoires from about 5 healthy adults. Different laboratories and diverse techniques were used to prepare libraries and sequence TCR repertoires, to increase sequencing depth and limit assay-specific biases. Leukapheresis yielded between about 0.94 and 9 billion PBMCs per donor. Study-level results and caveats: Compared with non-shared clonotypes, clonotypes shared by all four sorted-subset donors had higher generation probabilities. Incomplete sequencing was indicated by rarefaction of sorted-subset datasets, despite the large sequencing depth. Because the study included a small number of donors, the genetic and exposure-history diversity represented was limited. Sampling was restricted to blood, and TCR repertoires in tissue are likely to differ from TCR repertoires in blood. Roughly 5% of naive CD4, approximately 3.7% of naive CD8, 2.3% of memory CD4, and about 0.4% of memory CD8 clonotypes were shared across a few donors. Naive subsets generally had larger estimated clonotype richness than memory subsets. Based on pairwise subsampling, the degree of clonotype sharing among donors was expected to be affected by sequencing depth.

CD8 naive samples were obtained by positive selection for CCR7 among CD45RO-negative cells, yielding a CD45RA+CCR7+ population from which TemRA cells were excluded. The donors were healthy, HIV-negative adults who had no recently reported acute infections or vaccinations. Every donor was a Caucasian adult living in Nashville, Tennessee, USA. After blood collection by leukapheresis, PBMCs were isolated using Ficoll-Histopaque density gradient centrifugation and then cryopreserved in the vapor phase of liquid nitrogen. Purity and quantity of every magnetically sorted T cell population were checked by analytical flow cytometry. Genomic DNA was isolated from each sorted fraction and quantified by UV absorbance on a Nanodrop 2000c. The CDR3 runs 12 residues from the cysteine to the phenylalanine. Left in the record is the CDR3 DNA by itself, 36 bases read in frame from the first base. V was cut back by 4 bases and J by 1 base, leaving a gap of 3 bases between them. From a lookup of the germline V gene, CDR1 and CDR2 are SGHTA and FQGTGA.

Regarding this clone: Which antigen it targets is not known. No much larger clonotype is one base removed from it; base qualities were not supplied.

Using the deep immunoSEQ assay, multiplex PCR amplified TCR CDR3 regions from genomic DNA. For each cell subset, the extracted genomic DNA was distributed evenly across all wells of several immunoSEQ 96-well plates, and each plate served as one replicate. For sorted subsets, approximately 210 ng genomic DNA, equal to about 30,000 T cell genomes, was loaded into each replicate PCR. Purified libraries were measured with a Qubit 3.0 fluorometer, size-checked on a Bioanalyzer 2100, and measured again with the KAPA Library Quantification kit. Every immunoSEQ 96-well plate was sequenced on a dedicated single-read 150-cycle Illumina NextSeq 550 flow cell. For the original study's pipeline: Because the immunoSEQ output held only junctional sequences and lacked quality scores, the filtering could not match the filtering applied to full-length reads. To assign V/J genes and CDR3, sequences were annotated using PyIR, a Python wrapper for IgBLAST v1.9, with IMGT germline references. Any read was removed if the V/J assignment was weak (E-value above 1e-6), the CDR3 was missing, or the read contained stop codons, out-of-frame junctions, or ambiguous translated residues. V3J clonotypes were defined as sequences sharing an identical inferred V gene, J gene, and CDR3 amino acid sequence. To compute the percentage overlap between repertoires, the number of shared unique clonotypes was divided by the size of the smaller repertoire. Three approaches were used to assess repertoire richness: RTK rarefaction, the Chao1 estimator, and Recon v2.1 estimates of unobserved clonotypes. Generation probabilities for all TCRbeta clonotypes obtained by the gDNA method from a handful of donors were computed using OLGA. TCRdb holds this immuneACCESS table with in-frame rearrangements only. Some clones are missing; in checked studies, unresolved V genes explain under half, and the rest has no known cause. V, J and clone size were drawn from that table, and D and trimming were deduced from the DNA. Counted in this sample were about 870,000 clones; 85% to 95% of them appeared once. The top ten clones comprise less than 25% of the sample.

Sequenced input: naive CD8+ T cells sorted from blood. The cell subset or site label, as the study defines it: CD45RA+CCR7+. This chain is built from TRBV7-3 and TRBJ2-3; the D gene assignment is ambiguous. This receptor was taken from a man aged 30-40 years in good health. This receptor carries the CDR3 CASSSGTDTQYF. The DNA is TGTGCCAGCAGCTCTGGCACAGATACGCAGTATTTT.